This TCR beta chain came from a study of T cell responses to AZD1222 COVID-19 vaccine. Using immunoSEQ multiplex PCR, the repertoire was profiled, and TCRdb retains in-frame clones only, with some absent. The sample carries about 130,000 clones, 92% recorded once. A word on this clone: The antigen remains undetermined.

CDR1 LNHDA and CDR2 SQIVND come from the germline V gene (reference sequence). V was pared by 5 bases and J by 1 base, with 12 bases between. The length of the CDR3 is 14 residues. Study results and caveats: Just a handful of AZD1222 recipients were seropositive at baseline. Clonal diversity may have been underestimated, and the donors were mostly white British, with more females than males.

This sample comprised peripheral blood, obtained on day 0 of AZD1222 vaccination. The sequence derives from an adult in good health. The chain couples TRBV19 to TRBJ2-7, with D perhaps matching TRBD1 or TRBD2 (5 bases each). CDR3 coding DNA: TGTGCCAGTAGTTCCCCGGGACGGTCCTACGAGCAGTACTTC. Translated, it gives CASSSPGRSYEQYF.